The 10 T cell receptor beta chains in this list originate from one sample, sequenced in a study of shared clonotypes between healthy human individuals. Naive CD8 cells, CD45RO-negative and positively selected for CCR7, excluded terminally differentiated effector memory CD45RA+ cells. The data were produced by immunoSEQ multiplex PCR, yet TCRdb's version contains in-frame clones alone and is incomplete. The sample contains about 650,000 clones, 95% to 96% of which appear only once. What was sequenced was naive CD8+ T cells sorted from blood. The receptor set was obtained from a woman between 25 and 40 years old in good health.

This clone was found once. The same CDR3 arises from other DNA sequences in this sample as well. The gene calls are TRBV28 and TRBJ2-7, with D possibly TRBD2 on 6 matching bases. Germline V CDR1 and CDR2: MDHEN, SYDVKM. CDR3 length: 10 residues. In nucleotides, the CDR3 is TGTGCATCGCGGGGCTACGAGCAGTACTTC. Residues: CASRGYEQYF.

The chain's CDR3 is CASSPGQGAGRTYEQYF. CDR3 nucleotide sequence: TGTGCCAGCTCACCGGGACAGGGGGCTGGTAGAACCTACGAGCAGTACTTC. The chain has TRBV18 and TRBJ2-7; 12 bases line up with TRBD1. Trimming took 3 bases from V and 2 from J; bases not matched to a gene: 8. The germline CDR1 and CDR2 sequences are KGHSH and LQKENI. CDR3 length: 17 amino acids.

The chain recombines TRBV15 with TRBJ2-1, with a possible D match to TRBD2 (5 bases). Trimming took 3 bases from V and 0 from J, leaving 9 bases between them. The CDR3 is 15 amino acids. Germline V gives CDR1 LNHNV, CDR2 YYDKDF (reference sequence). CDR3 in amino acids: CATSRSGSSYNEQFF. CDR3 sequence (DNA): TGTGCCACCAGCAGGAGCGGAAGCTCCTACAATGAGCAGTTCTTC.

The chain is built from TRBV7-6 and TRBJ2-3, with 10 bases that match TRBD1. The CDR3 extends over 21 amino acids. The germline V gene has CDR1 SGHVS and CDR2 FNYEAQ. V lost 0 bases to trimming and J lost 1 base; unmatched junction nucleotides: 16. CDR3 nucleotide sequence: TGTGCCAGCAGCTTAGCCCTCGGAGTATTCCGACAGGGGGCCGGCACAGATACGCAGTATTTT. Amino acid sequence: CASSLALGVFRQGAGTDTQYF.

The V gene is TRBV7-2, the J gene TRBJ2-5; possibly TRBD2 for D (5 bases). Judging by the DNA end, TRBJ2-7 fits better; the J call may be wrong. This CDR3 is 14 amino acids long. The V gene's germline CDR1 is SGHTA and CDR2 FQGNSA. For the CDR3, the DNA is TGTGCCAGCAGCTTACCTCCTAGCATCTACGAGCAGTACTTC. It specifies CASSLPPSIYEQYF.

The CDR3, as DNA: TGCGCCAGCAGCCCCTCGGGGAGACAGGATGACACTGAAGCTTTCTTT. Its translation: CASSPSGRQDDTEAFF. V gene TRBV4-1 combines with J gene TRBJ1-1; D is perhaps TRBD1 (6 bases). Germline loops: CDR1 MGHRA, CDR2 YSYEKL. The CDR3 extends over 16 amino acids. The V and J ends lost 4 bases and 3 bases respectively, with 18 bases between them.

V and J are TRBV5-1 and TRBJ2-6; the D gene is possibly TRBD1 (5 bases). The germline V gene has CDR1 SGHRS and CDR2 YFSETQ. The CDR3 sequence is 19 residues long. The V and J ends lost 3 bases and 3 bases respectively, with 22 bases between them. The CDR3 here is CASSSWGRSLLFGANVLTF. The CDR3 DNA follows: TGCGCCAGCAGCTCCTGGGGCAGGTCGCTTCTTTTTGGGGCCAACGTCCTGACTTTC.

The rearrangement links TRBV27 to TRBJ2-5; perhaps TRBD2 as D (5 bases). V was clipped by 5 bases and J by 2 bases, with 18 bases between them. This CDR3 has 16 residues. CDR1 is MNHEY, CDR2 SMNVEV, per germline (reference sequence). The CDR3 protein is CASSPYGLATQETQYF. CDR3 DNA sequence: TGTGCCAGCAGTCCCTACGGACTGGCCACTCAAGAGACCCAGTACTTC.

The V call is TRBV27, the J call TRBJ2-1; TRBD1 matches 7 bases. CDR3 length: 15 residues. V was clipped by 2 bases and J by 9 bases; unmatched bases: 10. CDR1 and CDR2 (germline): MNHEY, SMNVEV (reference sequence). The CDR3, as DNA: TGTGCCAGCAGTTTAATCGGGACGGGGACAGCTGAGCAGTTCTTC. It translates to CASSLIGTGTAEQFF.

V gene TRBV28 combines with J gene TRBJ1-5; 9 positions agree with TRBD1. Germline CDR1 reads MDHEN; CDR2 reads SYDVKM. V gave up 8 bases and J gave up 8 bases; unmatched junction bases: 10. CDR3 length equals 14 residues. CDR3 region: CASLTRDRVEPQHF. CDR3 bases: TGTGCCAGCCTGACCCGGGACAGGGTGGAGCCCCAGCATTTT.